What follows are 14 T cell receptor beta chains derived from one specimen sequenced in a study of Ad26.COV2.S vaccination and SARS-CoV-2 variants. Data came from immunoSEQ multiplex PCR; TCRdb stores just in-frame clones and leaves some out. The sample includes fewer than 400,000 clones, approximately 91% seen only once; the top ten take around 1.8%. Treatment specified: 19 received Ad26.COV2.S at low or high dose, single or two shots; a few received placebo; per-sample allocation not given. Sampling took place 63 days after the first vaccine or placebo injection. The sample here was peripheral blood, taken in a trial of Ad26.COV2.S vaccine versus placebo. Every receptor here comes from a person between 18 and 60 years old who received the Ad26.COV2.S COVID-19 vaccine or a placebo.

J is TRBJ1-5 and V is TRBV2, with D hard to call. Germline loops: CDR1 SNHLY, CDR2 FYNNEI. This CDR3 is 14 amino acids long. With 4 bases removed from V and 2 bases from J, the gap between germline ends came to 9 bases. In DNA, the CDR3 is TGTGCCAGCAGTGGGCGAGCCGGCAATCAGCCCCAGCATTTT. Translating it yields CASSGRAGNQPQHF. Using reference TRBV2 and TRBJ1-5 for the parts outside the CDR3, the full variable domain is EPEVTQTPSHQVTQMGQEVILRCVPISNHLYFYWYRQILGQKVEFLVSFYNNEISEKSEIFDDQFSVERPDGSNFTLKIRSTKLEDSAMYFCASSGRAGNQPQHFGDGTRLSIL.

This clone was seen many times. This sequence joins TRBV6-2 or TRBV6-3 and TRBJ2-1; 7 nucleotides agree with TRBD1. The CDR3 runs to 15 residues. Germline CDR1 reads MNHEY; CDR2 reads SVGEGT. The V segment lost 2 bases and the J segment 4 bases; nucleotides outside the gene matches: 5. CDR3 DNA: TGTGCCAGCAGTTACAGAGACAGGGATTACAATGAGCAGTTCTTC. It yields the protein CASSYRDRDYNEQFF.

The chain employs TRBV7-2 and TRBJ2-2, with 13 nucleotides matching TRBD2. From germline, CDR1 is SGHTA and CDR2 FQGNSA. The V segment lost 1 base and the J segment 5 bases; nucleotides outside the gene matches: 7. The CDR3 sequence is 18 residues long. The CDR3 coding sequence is TGTGCCAGCAGCTTAGGATCAAGGACTAGCGGGAGAACCGGGGAGCTGTTTTTT. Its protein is CASSLGSRTSGRTGELFF.

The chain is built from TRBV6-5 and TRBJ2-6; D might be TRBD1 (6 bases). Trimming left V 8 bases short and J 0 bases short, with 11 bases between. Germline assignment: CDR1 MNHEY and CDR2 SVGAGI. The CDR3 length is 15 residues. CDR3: CASHRASSGANVLTF. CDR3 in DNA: TGTGCCAGCCACAGGGCCAGCTCTGGGGCCAACGTCCTGACTTTC.

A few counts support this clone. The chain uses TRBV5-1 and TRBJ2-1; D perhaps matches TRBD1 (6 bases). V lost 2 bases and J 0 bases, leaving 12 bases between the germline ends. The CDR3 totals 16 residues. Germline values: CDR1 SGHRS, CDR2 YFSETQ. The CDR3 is CASSLDIGGSYNEQFF. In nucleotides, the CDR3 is TGCGCCAGCAGCTTAGATATAGGGGGCTCCTACAATGAGCAGTTCTTC.

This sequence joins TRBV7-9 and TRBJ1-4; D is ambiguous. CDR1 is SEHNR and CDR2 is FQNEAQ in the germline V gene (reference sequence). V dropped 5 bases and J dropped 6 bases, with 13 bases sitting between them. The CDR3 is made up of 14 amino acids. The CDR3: CASSLFQEDEKLFF. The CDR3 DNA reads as TGTGCCAGCAGCCTTTTCCAGGAGGATGAAAAACTGTTTTTT.

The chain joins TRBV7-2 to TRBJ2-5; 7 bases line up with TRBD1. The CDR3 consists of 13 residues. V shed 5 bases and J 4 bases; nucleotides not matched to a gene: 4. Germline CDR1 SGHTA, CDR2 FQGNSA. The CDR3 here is CASSPGQPETQYF. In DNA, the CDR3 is TGTGCCAGCAGCCCGGGACAGCCAGAGACCCAGTACTTC.

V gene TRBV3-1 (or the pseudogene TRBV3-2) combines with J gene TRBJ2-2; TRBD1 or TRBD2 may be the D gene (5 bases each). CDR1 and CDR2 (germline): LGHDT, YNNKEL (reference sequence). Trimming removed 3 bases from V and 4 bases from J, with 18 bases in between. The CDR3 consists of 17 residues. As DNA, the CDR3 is TGTGCCAGCAGCCAGGGGACCTGGCCCTCGGGCACCGGGGAGCTGTTTTTT. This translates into CASSQGTWPSGTGELFF.

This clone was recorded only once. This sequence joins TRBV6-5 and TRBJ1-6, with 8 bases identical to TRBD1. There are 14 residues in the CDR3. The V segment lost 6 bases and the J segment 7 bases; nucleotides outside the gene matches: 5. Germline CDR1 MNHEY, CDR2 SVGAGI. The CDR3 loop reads CASSLRDRNSPLHF. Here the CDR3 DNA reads TGTGCCAGCAGCCTACGGGACAGGAATTCACCCCTCCACTTT.

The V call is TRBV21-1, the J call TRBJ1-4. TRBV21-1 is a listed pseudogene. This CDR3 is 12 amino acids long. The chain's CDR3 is CAKSKRGEKLFF. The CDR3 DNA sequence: TGTGCCAAATCAAAAAGAGGCGAAAAACTGTTTTTT.

CDR3 residues: CASSLSVGGSETQYF. DNA of the CDR3: TGCGCCAGCAGCTTGAGTGTGGGGGGGTCGGAGACCCAGTACTTC. This rearrangement joins TRBV5-1 to TRBJ2-5; 7 nucleotides agree with TRBD2. CDR3 length: 15 residues. J gave up 5 bases and V 1 base, and 8 bases lay outside the gene matches. In germline, CDR1 is SGHRS, CDR2 YFSETQ.

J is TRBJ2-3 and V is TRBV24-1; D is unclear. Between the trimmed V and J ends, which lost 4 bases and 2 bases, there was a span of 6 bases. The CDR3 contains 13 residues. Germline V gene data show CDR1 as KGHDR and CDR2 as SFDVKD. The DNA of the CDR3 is TGTGCCACCAGTGAAGAGAACACAGATACGCAGTATTTT. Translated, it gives CATSEENTDTQYF.

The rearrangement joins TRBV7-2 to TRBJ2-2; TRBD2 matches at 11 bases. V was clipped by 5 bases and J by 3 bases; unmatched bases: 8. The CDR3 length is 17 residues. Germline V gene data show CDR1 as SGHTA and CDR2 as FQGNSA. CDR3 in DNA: TGTGCCAGCAGCCCTATAGCGGGAGGGCTGTACACCGGGGAGCTGTTTTTT. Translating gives CASSPIAGGLYTGELFF. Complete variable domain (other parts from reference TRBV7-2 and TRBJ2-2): GAGVSQSPSNKVTEKGKDVELRCDPISGHTALYWYRQSLGQGLEFLIYFQGNSAPDKSGLPSDRFSAERTGGSVSTLTIQRTQQEDSAVYLCASSPIAGGLYTGELFFGEGSRLTVL.

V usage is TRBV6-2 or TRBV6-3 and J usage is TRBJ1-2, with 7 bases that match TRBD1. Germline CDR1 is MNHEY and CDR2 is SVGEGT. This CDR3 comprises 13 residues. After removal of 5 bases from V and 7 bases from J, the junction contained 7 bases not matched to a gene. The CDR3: CASSAQGVGGYTF. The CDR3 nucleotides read TGTGCCAGCAGTGCTCAGGGGGTCGGTGGCTACACCTTC.